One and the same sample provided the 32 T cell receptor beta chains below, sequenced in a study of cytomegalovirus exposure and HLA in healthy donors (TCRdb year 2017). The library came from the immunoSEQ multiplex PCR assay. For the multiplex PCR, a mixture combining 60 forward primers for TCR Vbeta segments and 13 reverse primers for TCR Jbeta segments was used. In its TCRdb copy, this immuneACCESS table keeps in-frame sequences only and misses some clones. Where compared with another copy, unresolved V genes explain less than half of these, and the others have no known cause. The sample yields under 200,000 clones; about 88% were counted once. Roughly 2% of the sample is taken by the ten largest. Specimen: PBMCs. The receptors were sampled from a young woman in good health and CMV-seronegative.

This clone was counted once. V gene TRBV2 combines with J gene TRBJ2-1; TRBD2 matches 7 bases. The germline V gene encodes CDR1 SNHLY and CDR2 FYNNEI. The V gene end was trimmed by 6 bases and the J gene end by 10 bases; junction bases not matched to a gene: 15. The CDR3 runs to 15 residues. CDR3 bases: TGTGCCAGCAGCGTCTTGTGGGAGGGCCAGCAGGAGCAGTTCTTC. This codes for CASSVLWEGQQEQFF.

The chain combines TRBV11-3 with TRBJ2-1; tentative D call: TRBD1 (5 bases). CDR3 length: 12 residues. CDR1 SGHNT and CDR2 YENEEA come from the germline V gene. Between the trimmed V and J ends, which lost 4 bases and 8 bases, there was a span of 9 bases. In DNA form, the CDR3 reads TGTGCCAGCAGCTCTGACAGCGATGAGCAGTTCTTC. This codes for CASSSDSDEQFF.

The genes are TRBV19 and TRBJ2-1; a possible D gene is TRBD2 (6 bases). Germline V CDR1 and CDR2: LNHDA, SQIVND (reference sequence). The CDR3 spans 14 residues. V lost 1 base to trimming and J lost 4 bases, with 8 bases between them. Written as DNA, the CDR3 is TGTGCCAGTAGTATAGCTGGGAGGTACAATGAGCAGTTCTTC. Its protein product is CASSIAGRYNEQFF. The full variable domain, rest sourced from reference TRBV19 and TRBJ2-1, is DGGITQSPKYLFRKEGQNVTLSCEQNLNHDAMYWYRQDPGQGLRLIYYSQIVNDFQKGDIAEGYSVSREKKESFPLTVTSAQKNPTAFYLCASSIAGRYNEQFFGPGTRLTVL.

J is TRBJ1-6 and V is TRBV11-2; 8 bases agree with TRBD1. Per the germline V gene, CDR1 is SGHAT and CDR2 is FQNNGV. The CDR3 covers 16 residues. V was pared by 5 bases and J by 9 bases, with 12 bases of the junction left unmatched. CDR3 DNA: TGTGCCAGCAGCGCCCGACAGGGGCGACTGGGTTCACCCCTCCACTTT. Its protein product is CASSARQGRLGSPLHF. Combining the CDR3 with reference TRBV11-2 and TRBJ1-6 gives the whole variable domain EAGVAQSPRYKIIEKRQSVAFWCNPISGHATLYWYQQILGQGPKLLIQFQNNGVVDDSQLPKDRFSAERLKGVDSTLKIQPAKLEDSAVYLCASSARQGRLGSPLHFGNGTRLTVT.

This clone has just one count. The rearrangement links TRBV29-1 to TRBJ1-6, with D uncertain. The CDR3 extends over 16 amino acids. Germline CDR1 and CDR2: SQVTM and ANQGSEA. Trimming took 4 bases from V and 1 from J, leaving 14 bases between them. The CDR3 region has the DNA TGCAGCGTTGGTCGACGGAGGTGGTCCTATAATTCACCCCTCCACTTT. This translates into CSVGRRRWSYNSPLHF.

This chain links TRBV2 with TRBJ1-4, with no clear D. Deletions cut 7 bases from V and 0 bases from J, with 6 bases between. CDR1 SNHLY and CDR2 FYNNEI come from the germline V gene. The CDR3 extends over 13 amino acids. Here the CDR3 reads CASTGATNEKLFF. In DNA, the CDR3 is TGTGCCAGCACGGGAGCAACTAATGAAAAACTGTTTTTT.

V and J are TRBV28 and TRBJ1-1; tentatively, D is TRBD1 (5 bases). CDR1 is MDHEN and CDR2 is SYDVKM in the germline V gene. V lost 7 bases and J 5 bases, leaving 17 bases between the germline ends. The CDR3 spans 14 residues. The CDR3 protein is CASTAGDRRTEAFF. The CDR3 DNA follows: TGTGCCAGCACGGCGGGGGATAGGAGAACTGAAGCTTTCTTT.

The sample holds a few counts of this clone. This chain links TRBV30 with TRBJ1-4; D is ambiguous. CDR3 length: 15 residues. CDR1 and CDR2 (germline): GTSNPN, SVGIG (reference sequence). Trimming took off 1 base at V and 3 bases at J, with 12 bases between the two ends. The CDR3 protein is CAWSGPQRANEKLFF. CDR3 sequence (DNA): TGTGCCTGGAGTGGACCCCAGAGGGCTAATGAAAAACTGTTTTTT.

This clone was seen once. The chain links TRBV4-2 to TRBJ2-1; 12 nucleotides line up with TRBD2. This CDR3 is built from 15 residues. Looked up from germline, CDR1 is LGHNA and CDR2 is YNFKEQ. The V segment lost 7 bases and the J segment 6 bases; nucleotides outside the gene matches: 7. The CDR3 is CASTPSGRVVNEQFF. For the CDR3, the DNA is TGTGCCAGCACCCCTAGCGGGAGGGTTGTCAATGAGCAGTTCTTC.

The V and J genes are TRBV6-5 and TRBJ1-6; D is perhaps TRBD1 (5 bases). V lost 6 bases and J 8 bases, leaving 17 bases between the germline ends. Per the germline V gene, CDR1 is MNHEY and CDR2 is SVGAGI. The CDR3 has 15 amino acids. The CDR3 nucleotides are TGTGCCAGCAGCTCCAACACGCGGGGGGATTCACCCCTCCACTTT. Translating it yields CASSSNTRGDSPLHF.

In nucleotides, the CDR3 is TGTGCCAGCAGTCCTCAGGGGGCCGACGAGCAGTACTTC. The encoded protein is CASSPQGADEQYF. The chain has TRBV28 and TRBJ2-7; 8 bases map to TRBD1. Per germline, CDR1 MDHEN and CDR2 SYDVKM. V trimming: 5 bases; J trimming: 5 bases; junction bases outside the gene matches: 5. CDR3 length: 13 amino acids. Full variable domain (remainder filled in from reference TRBV28 and TRBJ2-7): DVKVTQSSRYLVKRTGEKVFLECVQDMDHENMFWYRQDPGLGLRLIYFSYDVKMKEKGDIPEGYSVSREKKERFSLILESASTNQTSMYLCASSPQGADEQYFGPGTRLTVT.

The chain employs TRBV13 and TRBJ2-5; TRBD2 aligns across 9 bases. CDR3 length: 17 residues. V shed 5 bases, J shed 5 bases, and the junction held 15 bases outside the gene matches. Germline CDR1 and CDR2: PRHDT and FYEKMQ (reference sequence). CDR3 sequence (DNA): TGTGCCAGCAGCCCTCCCTGGCGGGGGGGCATTCCCGAGACCCAGTACTTC. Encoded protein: CASSPPWRGGIPETQYF.

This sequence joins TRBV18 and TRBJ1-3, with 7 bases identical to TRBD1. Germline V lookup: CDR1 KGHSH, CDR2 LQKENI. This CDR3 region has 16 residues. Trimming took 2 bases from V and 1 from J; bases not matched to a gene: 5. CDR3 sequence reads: CASSPRQGLSGNTIYF. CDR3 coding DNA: TGTGCCAGCTCACCAAGACAGGGCCTATCTGGAAACACCATATATTTT.

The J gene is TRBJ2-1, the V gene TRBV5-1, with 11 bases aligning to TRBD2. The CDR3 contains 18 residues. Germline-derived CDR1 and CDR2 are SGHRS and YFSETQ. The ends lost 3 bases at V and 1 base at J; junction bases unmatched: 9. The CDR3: CASSSPGLAGGSYNEQFF. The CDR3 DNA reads TGCGCCAGCAGCTCGCCTGGACTAGCGGGCGGATCCTACAATGAGCAGTTCTTC.

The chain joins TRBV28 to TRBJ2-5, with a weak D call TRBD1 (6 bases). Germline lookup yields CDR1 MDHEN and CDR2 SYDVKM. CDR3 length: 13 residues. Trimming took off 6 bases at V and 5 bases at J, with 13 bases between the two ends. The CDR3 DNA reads TGTGCCAGCAGATCAGGGGTTCGGGAGACCCAGTACTTC. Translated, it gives CASRSGVRETQYF.

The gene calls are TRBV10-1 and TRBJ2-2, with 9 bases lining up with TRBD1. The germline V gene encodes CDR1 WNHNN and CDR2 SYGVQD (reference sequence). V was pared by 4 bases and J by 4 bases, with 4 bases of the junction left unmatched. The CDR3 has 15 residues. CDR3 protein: CASSVGQGITGELFF. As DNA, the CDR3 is TGCGCCAGCAGTGTGGGACAGGGTATCACCGGGGAGCTGTTTTTT.

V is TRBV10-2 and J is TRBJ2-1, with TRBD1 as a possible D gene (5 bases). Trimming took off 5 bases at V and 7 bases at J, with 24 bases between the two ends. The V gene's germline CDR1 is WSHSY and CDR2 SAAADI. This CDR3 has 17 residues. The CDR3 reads CASSPTQRGLPPNEQFF. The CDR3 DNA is TGCGCCAGCAGTCCCACCCAAAGGGGCCTCCCCCCAAATGAGCAGTTCTTC.

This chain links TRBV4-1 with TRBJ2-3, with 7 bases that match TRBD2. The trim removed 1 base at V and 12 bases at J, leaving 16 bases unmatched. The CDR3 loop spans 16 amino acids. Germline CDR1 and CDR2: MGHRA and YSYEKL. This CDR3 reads CASSQVVASGQYAQYF. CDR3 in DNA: TGCGCCAGCAGCCAAGTAGTGGCTAGCGGACAATACGCCCAGTATTTT.

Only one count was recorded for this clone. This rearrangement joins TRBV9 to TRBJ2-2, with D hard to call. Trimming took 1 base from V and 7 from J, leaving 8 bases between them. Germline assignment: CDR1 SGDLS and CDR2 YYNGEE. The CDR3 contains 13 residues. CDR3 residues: CASSVTPGGELFF. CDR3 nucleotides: TGTGCCAGCAGCGTAACCCCGGGCGGGGAGCTGTTTTTT.

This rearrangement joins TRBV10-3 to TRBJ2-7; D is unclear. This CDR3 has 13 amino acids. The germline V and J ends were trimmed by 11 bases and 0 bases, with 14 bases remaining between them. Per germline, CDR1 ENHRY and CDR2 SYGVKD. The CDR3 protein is CAYAPRHSYEQYF. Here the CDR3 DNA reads TGTGCCTACGCCCCGCGGCACTCCTACGAGCAGTACTTC.

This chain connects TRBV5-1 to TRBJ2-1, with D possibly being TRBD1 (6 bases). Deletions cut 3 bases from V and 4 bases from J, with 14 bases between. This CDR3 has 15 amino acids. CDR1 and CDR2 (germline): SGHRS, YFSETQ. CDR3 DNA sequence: TGCGCCAGCAGCTATAACAGGGCTGGGTACAATGAGCAGTTCTTC. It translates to CASSYNRAGYNEQFF.

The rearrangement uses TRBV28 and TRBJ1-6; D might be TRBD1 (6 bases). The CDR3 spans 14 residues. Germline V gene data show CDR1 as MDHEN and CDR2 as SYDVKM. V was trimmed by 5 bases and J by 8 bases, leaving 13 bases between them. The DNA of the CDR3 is TGTGCCAGCAGTCCCCGCGACAGGTATTCACCCCTCCACTTT. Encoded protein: CASSPRDRYSPLHF.

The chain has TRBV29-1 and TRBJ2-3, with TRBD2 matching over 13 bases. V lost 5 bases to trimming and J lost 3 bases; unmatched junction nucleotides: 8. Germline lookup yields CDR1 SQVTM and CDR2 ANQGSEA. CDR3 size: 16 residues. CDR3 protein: CSVTRTSGSGTDTQYF. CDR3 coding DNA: TGCAGCGTTACGAGGACTAGCGGGAGCGGGACAGATACGCAGTATTTT.

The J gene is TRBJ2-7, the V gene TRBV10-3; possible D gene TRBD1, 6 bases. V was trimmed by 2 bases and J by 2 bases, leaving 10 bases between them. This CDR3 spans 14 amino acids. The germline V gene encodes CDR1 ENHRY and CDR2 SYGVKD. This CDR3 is CAISERQGTYEQYF. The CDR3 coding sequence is TGTGCCATCAGTGAGCGCCAGGGGACCTACGAGCAGTACTTC.

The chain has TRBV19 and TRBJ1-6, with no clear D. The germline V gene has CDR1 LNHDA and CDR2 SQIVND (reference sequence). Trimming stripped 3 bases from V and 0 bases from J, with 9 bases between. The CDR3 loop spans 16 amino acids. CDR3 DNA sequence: TGTGCCAGTAGTATTAAGTTGAGCTCCTATAATTCACCCCTCCACTTT. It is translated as CASSIKLSSYNSPLHF.

CDR3 loop: CASNRGGRTNEKLFF. The CDR3 coding sequence is TGTGCCAGCAACAGGGGGGGGAGAACTAATGAAAAACTGTTTTTT. The genes are TRBV2 and TRBJ1-4; 8 positions agree with TRBD1. The V gene's germline CDR1 is SNHLY and CDR2 FYNNEI. This CDR3 comprises 15 residues. V lost 7 bases and J lost 1; bases outside the gene matches: 5.

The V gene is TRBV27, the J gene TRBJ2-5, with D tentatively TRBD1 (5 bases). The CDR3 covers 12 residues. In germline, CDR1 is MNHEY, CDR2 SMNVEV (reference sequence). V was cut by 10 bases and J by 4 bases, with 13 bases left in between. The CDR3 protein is CATQSQGETQYF. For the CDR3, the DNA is TGTGCCACCCAATCCCAGGGAGAGACCCAGTACTTC.

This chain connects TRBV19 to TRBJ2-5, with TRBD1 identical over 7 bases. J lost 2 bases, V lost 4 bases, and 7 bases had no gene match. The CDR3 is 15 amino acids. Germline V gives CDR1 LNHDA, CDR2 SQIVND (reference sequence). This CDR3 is CASSTSGTDQETQYF. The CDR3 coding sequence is TGTGCCAGTAGTACATCCGGGACAGATCAAGAGACCCAGTACTTC.

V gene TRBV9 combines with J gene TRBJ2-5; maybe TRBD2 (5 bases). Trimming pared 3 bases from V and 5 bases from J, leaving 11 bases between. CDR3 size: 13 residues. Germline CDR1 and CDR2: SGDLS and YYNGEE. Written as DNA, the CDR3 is TGTGCCAGCAGCGCAGATTGGGAGGAGACCCAGTACTTC. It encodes CASSADWEETQYF.

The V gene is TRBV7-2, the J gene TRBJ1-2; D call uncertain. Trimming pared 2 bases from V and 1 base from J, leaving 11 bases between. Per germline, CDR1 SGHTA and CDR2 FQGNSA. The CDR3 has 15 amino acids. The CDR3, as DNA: TGTGCCAGCAGCTTAAAAAGAGGGATTAACTATGGCTACACCTTC. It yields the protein CASSLKRGINYGYTF.

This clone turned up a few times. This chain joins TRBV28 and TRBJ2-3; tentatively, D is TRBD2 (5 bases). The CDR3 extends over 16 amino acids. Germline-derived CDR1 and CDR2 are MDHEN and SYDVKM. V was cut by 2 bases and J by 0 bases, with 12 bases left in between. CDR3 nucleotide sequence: TGTGCCAGCAGTTTAATCCTAGCTGTGAGCACAGATACGCAGTATTTT. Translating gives CASSLILAVSTDTQYF. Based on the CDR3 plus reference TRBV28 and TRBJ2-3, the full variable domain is DVKVTQSSRYLVKRTGEKVFLECVQDMDHENMFWYRQDPGLGLRLIYFSYDVKMKEKGDIPEGYSVSREKKERFSLILESASTNQTSMYLCASSLILAVSTDTQYFGPGTRLTVL.

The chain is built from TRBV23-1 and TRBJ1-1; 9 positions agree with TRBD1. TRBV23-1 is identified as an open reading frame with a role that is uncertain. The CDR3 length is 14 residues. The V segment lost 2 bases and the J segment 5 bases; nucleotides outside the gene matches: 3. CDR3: CASSQGTGNTEAFF. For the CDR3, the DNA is TGCGCCAGCAGTCAAGGGACAGGGAATACTGAAGCTTTCTTT.